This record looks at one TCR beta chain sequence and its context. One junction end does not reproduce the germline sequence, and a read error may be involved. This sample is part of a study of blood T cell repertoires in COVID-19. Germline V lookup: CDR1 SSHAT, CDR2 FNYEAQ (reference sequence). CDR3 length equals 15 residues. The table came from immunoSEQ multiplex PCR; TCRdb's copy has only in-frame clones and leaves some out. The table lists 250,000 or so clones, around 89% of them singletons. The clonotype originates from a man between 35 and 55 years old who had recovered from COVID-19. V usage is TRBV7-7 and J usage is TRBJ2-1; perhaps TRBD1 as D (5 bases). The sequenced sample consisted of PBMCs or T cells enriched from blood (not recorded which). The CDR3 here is CASSSTKDSYNEQFF. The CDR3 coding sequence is TGTGCTAGCAGCTCTACTAAAGACAGCTACAATGAGCAGTTCTTC. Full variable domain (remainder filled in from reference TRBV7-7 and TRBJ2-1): GAGVSQSPRYKVTKRGQDVTLRCDPISSHATLYWYQQALGQGPEFLTYFNYEAQPDKSGLPSDRFSAERPEGSISTLTIQRTEQRDSAMYRCASSSTKDSYNEQFFGPGTRLTVL.